This TCR beta chain emerged from a study of cytomegalovirus exposure and HLA in healthy donors (dated by TCRdb to about 2017). At the level of the whole study: An earlier analysis of about 530 of the donors reported approximately 260 Gb of sequence data and 90 million to 120 million unique TCR beta sequences obtained from about 170 million T cells. To predict cytomegalovirus infection status, the study combined high-throughput TCR immunosequencing, statistical association of individual TCRs with disease status, and machine learning. Using immunosequencing, the study profiled T cell repertoires from some 670 subjects and related those repertoires to cytomegalovirus serostatus. Roughly five DR-DQ haplotypes were treated as single units for association and clustering because of strong linkage in the cohort. Besides the first cohort of approximately 710 subjects, a separate validation cohort made up of 120 different subjects was used. A later genetic analysis used genome-wide SNP genotypes for about three fifths of the roughly 700 donors, treating that subset as a discovery cohort. In a later analysis, previously published TCR beta repertoires from 550 to 750 donors were re-analyzed and high-resolution HLA genotyping was added so that TCR occurrence patterns could be studied. In an earlier analysis of 550 to 700 of the donors, high-throughput TCR beta sequencing was used to judge whether each TCR beta V gene segment behaved as functional or pseudogenic. Both class I and class II loci were covered by HLA typing, at four-digit resolution. Among the roughly 430 genotyped donors, 75% to 90% belonged to the genetic ancestry cluster associated with self-reported Caucasian donors. In the later analysis, no new phenotypic data were used to find candidate immune exposures; instead, reliance was placed on TCR beta sequences and their occurrence across donors. The number of typed donors differed by locus: 629-630 for A, B, C, DRB1 and DQB1; 500 to 550 for DQA1; around 610 for DPA1; and some 450 for DPB1. Among 398 genotyped donors of the cohort, an average of about 240,000 unique TCR beta nucleotide sequences were sequenced per donor, around 18% of them non-productive. All discovery cohort repertoires had been generated using a single sequencing platform. The study aimed to test whether signatures of past pathogen exposure could be identified by cataloging public T cell receptors. An early release covering 550 to 650 HLA-typed donors comprised about 310 gigabases of sequencing data and approximately 80 million unique TCR sequences. Donor age, sex, ethnicity and CMV serostatus were collected together with the repertoire data.

This clone was detected once. What this receptor recognizes is not known. Base qualities are not provided; no much larger clone lies one nucleotide away. The library was obtained by the immunoSEQ multiplex PCR assay. A mixture of 60 forward primers for TCR Vbeta segments and 13 reverse primers for TCR Jbeta segments was used in the multiplex PCR. A multiplex PCR assay on genomic DNA amplified the CDR3 region of rearranged TCR beta genes. Amplified TCR beta libraries were sequenced as 87-base-pair reads on the Illumina HiSeq System. As for the original processing: A later analysis tallied around 82 million unique TCR beta chains across the 650 to 750 repertoires, and about 10 million of those chains were shared by two or more donors. A nearest-neighbor algorithm error-corrected the raw reads and collapsed the reads into unique sequences, merging closely related sequences to remove PCR and sequencing errors. V, D and J gene segments were assigned by aligning CDR3 sequences to IMGT reference sequences. Each retained sequence needed at least a six-nucleotide match to both a V gene segment and a J gene segment. A rearrangement was called productive if the CDR3 had no stop codons and remained in frame with V and J, and every other rearrangement was called non-productive. Following IMGT convention, CDR3 was defined as the stretch from the second conserved V-encoded cysteine up to the conserved J-encoded phenylalanine. The earlier analysis of about 500 of the donors excluded sequences that lacked an unambiguous match to a single V gene segment. In an earlier analysis of more than 500 of the donors, a V segment was called functional when productive rearrangements were above 56.7%, and segregating when the standard deviation between donors exceeded 5%. To diagnose cytomegalovirus status from the catalog of TCR beta chain sequences, a statistical classification framework was built. V and J gene assignment, in a later analysis, came from comparing TCR nucleotide sequences with IMGT/GENE-DB human TR gene sequences. In a later analysis, CDR3 sequences and most-parsimonious VDJ recombination scenarios were assigned using the TCRdist pipeline. In a later analysis, every TCR beta chain was defined by the combination of its CDR3 amino acid sequence and its V-gene family, and reads without a unique V-gene family were dropped. A later analysis removed 600 or so highly shared, low-generation-probability nucleotide sequences to deal with suspected cross-contamination and a sequencing artifact. For each public chain, a later analysis derived a clonal expansion index from normalized ranks of inferred template counts within each repertoire. In a later analysis, generation probabilities were computed with a VDJ recombination model fitted to out-of-frame rearrangements, and the resulting probabilities were checked against IGoR. In a later analysis, hypergeometric tests were used to score TCR-TCR, TCR-HLA and TCR-CMV co-occurrence, with a repertoire-size bias correction applied to TCR pairs. In a later analysis, false discovery rates were estimated by permuting HLA or CMV assignments 20 times. In a later analysis, co-occurring TCRs were grouped using DBSCAN, with TCRdist sequence similarity added in when clustering inside HLA-allele-positive subsets. Co-occurrence clustering excluded repertoires with fewer than 30,000 or more than 120,000 public chains, plus five with anomalous nucleotide sharing. As stored in TCRdb, this immuneACCESS dataset retains in-frame rearrangements with V and J assigned. A fraction of the clones does not appear; measured against another copy, unresolved V genes explain less than half of the discrepancy, and the remainder lacks a known reason. The DNA was the basis for D and trimming; V, J and clone size are from that table. Across this sample there are just over 150,000 clones, with approximately 72% seen only once. The top ten constitute approximately 7.1% of the sample.

Per the germline V gene, MNHEY is the CDR1 and SVGAGI is the CDR2. At the junction V is shortened by 4 bases and J by 5 bases, with 9 bases in between. The CDR3 holds 13 amino acids from the cysteine to the phenylalanine. The kept DNA is CDR3 alone, 39 bases in frame from the first base. General study outcomes and caveats: A further reported finding was that TCR beta sequences accurately predicted the HLA-A and HLA-B alleles for most subjects in the first cohort. In a later analysis, the rate of TCR association differed among HLA loci, with DRB1 alleles having the most associated TCRs and HLA-C alleles having the fewest. In a later analysis, HLA-associated TCR beta chains showed more clonal expansion and lower generation probabilities than non-associated chains that were equally common. Cytomegalovirus status was reported to be diagnosed by the classifier with high specificity and sensitivity in both the original and validation cohorts. Most TCR sequences were observed very rarely across donors, whereas some public TCRs were present in many individuals. The authors suggested that the approach could potentially be extended to other disease states and immunological phenotypes. Several of the top co-occurrence clusters appeared to be linked to parvovirus B19, influenza, CMV and Epstein-Barr virus, according to a later analysis. According to a later genetic analysis, donors in an Asian-associated ancestry cluster had fewer N-insertions in productive TCRs than the approximately 630-donor mean. The cohort was sequenced for TCR beta chains only, and without alpha or paired-chain data the features that could be detected were limited. Broadly in line with IMGT annotations, most TCR beta V segments showed up in productive rearrangements about 87% or about 30% of the time in an earlier analysis of roughly 590 of the donors. Over 15 rarely observed V segments, including chromosome 9 orphons, were excluded from the earlier analysis of about 610 of the donors because counts were too low. The presence/absence analyses assumed that sequencing depth was roughly uniform across donors, and that assumption may not be true. In a later analysis, most CMV-associated TCR beta chains were found to appear HLA-restricted, with HLA associations seemingly driven largely by CMV exposure. In a later genetic analysis, a missense DCLRE1C variant was associated with V-gene and J-gene trimming of TCR beta chains, and the association was replicated in an independent cohort. A few of the identified cytomegalovirus-associated TCR beta chains were confirmed in vitro to be specific for cytomegalovirus antigens. Strong co-occurrence of HLA alleles, especially DR and DQ, made assigning TCR associations to individual alleles difficult. HLA typing was unavailable for some donors at each locus, so association tests used only the typed subset. Specific HLA alleles were associated with roughly 17,000 TCR beta sequences at a false discovery rate of 0.05 in a later analysis. The study listed 170 or so TCR beta chains as associated with cytomegalovirus. Because the 87-base-pair reads could not distinguish some IMGT-functional V segments, including TRBV6-2 and TRBV6-3, those segments were excluded. The only immune exposure information available for the cohort was CMV serostatus. Linkage disequilibrium might explain the correlated functional status among segregating V segments, but an unknown experimental factor could not be ruled out. A cluster of highly shared sequence variants was judged likely to be a technical artifact of the sequencing pipeline.

The cohort consisted of fewer than 700 healthy bone marrow donors. All cohort members were sampled while nominally healthy, although unrecorded immune exposures were likely present. The donor was CMV seropositive and was included in the group of 250 to 300 seropositive cohort members. A peripheral blood sample was collected from each donor, and TCR beta sequencing was performed on peripheral blood mononuclear cells. Genomic DNA was extracted from the blood cell samples with the Qiagen DNeasy Blood Extraction Kit. Material for sequencing was PBMCs. Recombination connected TRBV6-5 to TRBJ1-5, with a weak D call of TRBD1 (5 bases match). The sequence was obtained from a man aged 40-49 years in good health and CMV-seropositive. The CDR3 protein sequence reads: CASSWLGDQPQHF. The DNA sequence follows: TGTGCCAGCAGTTGGCTAGGGGATCAGCCCCAGCATTTT.